Shown below are 25 T cell receptor beta chains from a single sample sequenced in a study of blood T cell repertoires in COVID-19. Measured with immunoSEQ multiplex PCR; TCRdb has only the in-frame clones, and not every one. The sample contains over 150,000 clones, 82% of which appear only once. The sequencing input was peripheral blood. Receptor source: a human donor with acute or convalescent COVID-19. The donor label of this sample is uncertain.

This clone has only one observation. The chain links TRBV5-8 to TRBJ1-1; D not resolved. The CDR3 spans 16 residues. Trimming took off 0 bases at V and 1 base at J, with 13 bases between the two ends. Germline CDR1 is SGHTS and CDR2 is YDEGEE. CDR3 loop: CASSLAVGGPNTEAFF. The CDR3, as DNA: TGTGCCAGCAGCTTGGCCGTAGGAGGGCCGAACACTGAAGCTTTCTTT.

This clone was counted between two and nine times. This chain links TRBV6-5 with TRBJ1-6; TRBD1 aligns across 9 bases. CDR1 MNHEY and CDR2 SVGAGI come from the germline V gene. V lost 6 bases and J lost 6; bases outside the gene matches: 0. This CDR3 is 13 amino acids long. CDR3 nucleotides: TGTGCCAGCAGGGGACAGGGTAATTCACCCCTCCACTTT. Its translation: CASRGQGNSPLHF.

The rearrangement links TRBV28 to TRBJ2-3; tentative D call: TRBD2 (6 bases). Germline assignment: CDR1 MDHEN and CDR2 SYDVKM. V was shortened by 7 bases and J by 0 bases, with 14 bases between the two germline ends. This CDR3 comprises 15 residues. The CDR3 sequence is CASNGLARSTDTQYF. In nucleotides, the CDR3 is TGTGCCAGCAATGGCCTAGCGCGAAGCACAGATACGCAGTATTTT.

The rearrangement links TRBV18 to TRBJ2-1, with 7 bases aligning to TRBD2. Germline loops: CDR1 KGHSH, CDR2 LQKENI. CDR3 length: 15 amino acids. J gave up 0 bases and V 2 bases, and 1 base lay outside the gene matches. For the CDR3, the DNA is TGTGCCAGCTCACCAGCTAGCGGCTCCTACAATGAGCAGTTCTTC. It translates to CASSPASGSYNEQFF.

The chain uses TRBV2 and TRBJ1-5, with TRBD1 identical over 10 bases. The length of the CDR3 is 14 residues. CDR1 SNHLY and CDR2 FYNNEI come from the germline V gene. V dropped 6 bases and J dropped 7; count of bases not matched to a gene: 6. The CDR3: CASRELTGGQPQHF. The CDR3 bases are TGTGCCAGCAGAGAACTGACAGGGGGCCAGCCCCAGCATTTT.

The chain combines TRBV10-3 with TRBJ1-3, with 7 bases fitting TRBD1. J lost 4 bases, V lost 11 bases, and 2 bases had no gene match. The CDR3 totals 11 residues. Looked up from germline, CDR1 is ENHRY and CDR2 is SYGVKD. CDR3 sequence reads: CAQGEGNTIYF. The CDR3 DNA reads TGTGCCCAGGGGGAAGGAAACACCATATATTTT.

The V call is TRBV7-2, the J call TRBJ2-3; 8 nucleotides agree with TRBD2. There are 15 residues in the CDR3. After removal of 2 bases from V and 4 bases from J, the junction contained 5 bases not matched to a gene. CDR1 is SGHTA, CDR2 FQGNSA, per germline. The CDR3 loop reads CASSLRGRISDTQYF. DNA for the CDR3: TGTGCCAGCAGCTTACGCGGGAGGATCTCAGATACGCAGTATTTT.

The gene calls are TRBV7-9 and TRBJ1-6; possible D gene TRBD1, 5 bases. The CDR3 covers 15 residues. Trimming stripped 3 bases from V and 5 bases from J, with 11 bases between. Germline V CDR1 and CDR2: SEHNR, FQNEAQ (reference sequence). The CDR3 DNA reads as TGTGCCAGCAGCTTTAGTACAGGAAATAATTCACCCCTCCACTTT. Protein sequence: CASSFSTGNNSPLHF.

J is TRBJ2-1 and V is TRBV10-3, with 13 bases fitting TRBD2. Germline-derived CDR1 and CDR2 are ENHRY and SYGVKD. V lost 0 bases, J lost 6 bases, and 2 bases stayed unmatched. The CDR3 has 16 residues. CDR3 sequence reads: CAISESRTSGSNEQFF. For the CDR3, the DNA is TGTGCCATCAGTGAGTCAAGGACTAGCGGGAGCAATGAGCAGTTCTTC.

J is TRBJ1-5 and V is TRBV3-1 (or the pseudogene TRBV3-2), with D perhaps TRBD1 (6 bases). Trimming cost V 2 bases and J 2 bases, with 13 bases left between them. CDR3 size: 16 residues. Germline loops: CDR1 LGHDT, CDR2 YNNKEL (reference sequence). The CDR3 reads CASSQTQGRGNQPQHF. In DNA form, the CDR3 reads TGTGCCAGCAGCCAAACACAGGGTCGTGGCAATCAGCCCCAGCATTTT.

The chain employs TRBV5-5 and TRBJ2-7, with 12 nucleotides matching TRBD2. The CDR3 extends over 16 amino acids. The junction had 7 bases not matched to a gene; V was cut back by 3 bases and J by 3 bases. Germline CDR1 and CDR2: SGHKS and YYEKEE (reference sequence). For the CDR3, the DNA is TGTGCCAGCAGCTCCGCGGGACTAGCGGGCTTCTACGAGCAGTACTTC. Translation: CASSSAGLAGFYEQYF.

The chain recombines TRBV14 with TRBJ2-5, with D perhaps TRBD1 (6 bases). Germline V lookup: CDR1 SGHDN, CDR2 FVKESK. V lost 10 bases and J 2 bases, leaving 32 bases between the germline ends. This CDR3 has 19 residues. In DNA, the CDR3 is TGTGCCAATCACGAAGGGGTACACGGGACATTTCGTCGGCAAGAGACCCAGTACTTC. Residues: CANHEGVHGTFRRQETQYF. The full variable domain, rest sourced from reference TRBV14 and TRBJ2-5, is EAGVTQFPSHSVIEKGQTVTLRCDPISGHDNLYWYRRVMGKEIKFLLHFVKESKQDESGMPNNRFLAERTGGTYSTLKVQPAELEDSGVYFCANHEGVHGTFRRQETQYFGPGTRLLVL.

The rearrangement joins TRBV25-1 to TRBJ2-5, with D possibly matching TRBD1 (6 bases). The V end was cut by 5 bases, the J end by 2 bases, with 12 bases between. There are 14 residues in the CDR3. CDR1 is MGHDK, CDR2 SYGVNS, per germline. The CDR3 region is CASSSPGEQETQYF. DNA for the CDR3: TGTGCCAGCAGTAGTCCAGGGGAACAAGAGACCCAGTACTTC.

The chain couples TRBV29-1 to TRBJ1-1; 8 bases agree with TRBD1. The V segment lost 1 base and the J segment 6 bases; nucleotides outside the gene matches: 10. CDR1 and CDR2 (germline): SQVTM, ANQGSEA. The CDR3 covers 15 residues. The CDR3 nucleotides are TGCAGCGTTGAAGCCTTTGACAGGGGTCTCGCTGAAGCTTTCTTT. It yields the protein CSVEAFDRGLAEAFF.

The chain recombines TRBV5-6 with TRBJ2-3; 11 bases line up with TRBD2. Germline lookup yields CDR1 SGHDT and CDR2 YYEEEE. There are 17 residues in the CDR3. V trimming: 4 bases; J trimming: 0 bases; junction bases outside the gene matches: 7. The CDR3 reads CASSPGLAVTSTDTQYF. The CDR3 nucleotides are TGTGCCAGCAGCCCGGGACTAGCGGTAACTAGCACAGATACGCAGTATTTT.

This chain links TRBV6-2 or TRBV6-3 with TRBJ2-7, with a possible D match to TRBD1 (6 bases). Germline assignment: CDR1 MNHEY and CDR2 SVGEGT. This CDR3 contains 14 residues. V was shortened by 2 bases and J by 5 bases, with 13 bases between the two germline ends. The CDR3 DNA is TGTGCCAGCAGTTACGGTGGCAGGGGCAACGAGCAGTACTTC. Protein: CASSYGGRGNEQYF.

J is TRBJ1-2 and V is TRBV29-1, with 8 bases fitting TRBD1. V lost 4 bases and J lost 0; bases outside the gene matches: 1. CDR1 is SQVTM and CDR2 is ANQGSEA in the germline V gene. CDR3 length: 13 amino acids. CDR3 bases: TGCAGCGTTGGGACAGGGACTAACTATGGCTACACCTTC. This translates into CSVGTGTNYGYTF.

V is TRBV18 and J is TRBJ2-7; possibly TRBD1 for D (6 bases). The germline CDR1 and CDR2 sequences are KGHSH and LQKENI. V was cut by 4 bases and J by 3 bases, with 10 bases left in between. The CDR3 is 13 amino acids. The CDR3: CASSLGTNYEQYF. The DNA of the CDR3 is TGTGCCAGCTCACTGGGGACAAACTACGAGCAGTACTTC.

This clone was detected once. This chain uses TRBV7-9 with TRBJ1-1; possible D gene TRBD1, 5 bases. The CDR3 is 15 residues long. With 1 base removed from V and 0 bases from J, the gap between germline ends came to 9 bases. CDR1 and CDR2 (germline): SEHNR, FQNEAQ (reference sequence). CDR3: CASSLDRTLNTEAFF. In DNA form, the CDR3 reads TGTGCCAGCAGCTTAGACAGGACCCTGAACACTGAAGCTTTCTTT.

The CDR3, as DNA: TGTGCCACCAGCAGAGGAGGGCCGGATAGCAATCAGCCCCAGCATTTT. Translation: CATSRGGPDSNQPQHF. V is TRBV15 and J is TRBJ1-5, with unresolved D. V lost 1 base, J lost 0 bases, and 10 bases lay in between. The CDR3 covers 16 residues. The V gene's germline CDR1 is LNHNV and CDR2 YYDKDF (reference sequence).

J is TRBJ1-4 and V is TRBV6-4; 8 bases line up with TRBD1. This CDR3 spans 15 amino acids. Germline CDR1 reads MRHNA; CDR2 reads SNTAGT. V lost 6 bases, J lost 4 bases, and 7 bases stayed unmatched. The CDR3 protein is CASSAGQGRNEKLFF. CDR3 sequence (DNA): TGTGCCAGCAGCGCTGGACAGGGCCGTAATGAAAAACTGTTTTTT.

The chain joins TRBV18 to TRBJ2-7, with a weak D call TRBD1 (5 bases). Germline loops: CDR1 KGHSH, CDR2 LQKENI. CDR3 size: 14 residues. V was shortened by 0 bases and J by 3 bases, with 9 bases between the two germline ends. In nucleotides, the CDR3 is TGTGCCAGCTCACCACCGCTGACAGTCTACGAGCAGTACTTC. As protein: CASSPPLTVYEQYF.

This sequence joins TRBV7-2 and TRBJ2-5; D ambiguous. This CDR3 has 13 residues. The V gene's germline CDR1 is SGHTA and CDR2 FQGNSA. V was clipped by 1 base and J by 6 bases, with 9 bases between them. The CDR3 loop reads CASSLDRGKTQYF. CDR3 DNA sequence: TGTGCCAGCAGCTTAGATCGAGGAAAGACCCAGTACTTC.

V gene TRBV19 combines with J gene TRBJ1-5; D unclear. In germline, CDR1 is LNHDA, CDR2 SQIVND (reference sequence). Trimming left V 1 base short and J 3 bases short, with 7 bases between. The CDR3 contains 14 residues. The CDR3: CASSIVGVNQPQHF. CDR3 nucleotide sequence: TGTGCCAGTAGTATAGTCGGGGTCAATCAGCCCCAGCATTTT.

This chain uses TRBV6-2 or TRBV6-3 with TRBJ2-3, with 11 bases matching TRBD2. There are 16 residues in the CDR3. With 5 bases clipped from V and 1 base from J, the junction kept 5 bases outside the gene matches. The V gene's germline CDR1 is MNHEY and CDR2 SVGEGT. The chain's CDR3 is CASSTLLAGGTDTQYF. CDR3 sequence (DNA): TGTGCCAGCAGTACCTTACTAGCGGGAGGCACAGATACGCAGTATTTT.